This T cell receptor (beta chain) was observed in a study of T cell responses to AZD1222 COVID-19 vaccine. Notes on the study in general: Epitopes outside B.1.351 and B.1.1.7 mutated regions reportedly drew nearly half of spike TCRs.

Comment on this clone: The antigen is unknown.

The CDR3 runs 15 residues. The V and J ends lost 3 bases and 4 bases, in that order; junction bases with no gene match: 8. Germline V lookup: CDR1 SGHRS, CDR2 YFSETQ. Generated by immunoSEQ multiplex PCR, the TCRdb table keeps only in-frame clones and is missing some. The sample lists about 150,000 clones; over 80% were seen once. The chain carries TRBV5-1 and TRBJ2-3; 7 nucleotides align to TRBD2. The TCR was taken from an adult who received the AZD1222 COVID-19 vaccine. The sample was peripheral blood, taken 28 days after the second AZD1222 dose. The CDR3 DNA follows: TGCGCCAGCAGCTCCGGACTAGGTAGCGCAGATACGCAGTATTTT. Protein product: CASSSGLGSADTQYF.